Below are 24 T cell receptor beta chains sequenced from a single sample in a study of T-cell reconstitution after alpha-beta-depleted transplantation in children. Construction of the TCRbeta library involved unique molecular identifiers. TCRdb re-derived calls from the PCR reads in MiXCR, one entry per CDR3 protein. The profile shows tens of thousands of distinct CDR3 sequences, 52% of them singletons. This specimen consisted of peripheral blood, obtained before TCRalphabeta/CD19-depleted stem cell transplant. These receptor sequences come from a boy younger than two with SCID, due to receive a stem cell transplant.

The rearrangement links TRBV7-6 to TRBJ2-1; a weak D match, TRBD1 (6 bases). This CDR3 region has 16 residues. Germline values: CDR1 SGHVS, CDR2 FNYEAQ. The germline V and J ends were trimmed by 3 bases and 7 bases, with 19 bases remaining between them. Here the CDR3 reads CASSFYGGQFKNEQFF. CDR3 in DNA: TGTGCCAGCAGCTTTTACGGTGGACAGTTTAAGAATGAGCAGTTCTTC. Full variable domain (rest looked up from reference TRBV7-6 and TRBJ2-1): GAGVSQSPRYKVTKRGQDVALRCDPISGHVSLYWYRQALGQGPEFLTYFNYEAQQDKSGLPNDRFSAERPEGSISTLTIQRTEQRDSAMYRCASSFYGGQFKNEQFFGPGTRLTVL.

The CDR3 protein is CASSALGSGEPGELFF. For the CDR3, the DNA is TGTGCCAGCAGTGCTCTCGGGTCAGGGGAGCCCGGGGAGCTGTTTTTT. V and J are TRBV25-1 and TRBJ2-2; D may be TRBD1 (6 bases). In germline, CDR1 is MGHDK, CDR2 SYGVNS. Trimming shortened V by 4 bases and J by 6 bases, and 18 bases separated the two germline ends. This CDR3 is built from 16 residues.

The CDR3, as DNA: TGTGCCAGCAGTGACAGGGGGCTTGCGGATGAGCAGTTCTTC. It is translated as CASSDRGLADEQFF. The genes are TRBV7-3 and TRBJ2-1; TRBD1 matches at 10 bases. The CDR3 covers 14 residues. Germline lookup yields CDR1 SGHTA and CDR2 FQGTGA. V gave up 6 bases and J gave up 8 bases; unmatched junction bases: 7.

There are a few counts of this clonotype. The gene calls are TRBV7-2 and TRBJ2-3; D unclear. Trimming removed 4 bases at V and 0 bases at J, with 5 bases between. The germline CDR1 and CDR2 sequences are SGHTA and FQGNSA. The CDR3 covers 13 residues. The CDR3 is CASSSYSTDTQYF. CDR3 bases: TGTGCCAGCAGCTCCTACAGCACAGATACGCAGTATTTT.

The chain uses TRBV5-1 and TRBJ1-4, with D uncertain. Germline-derived CDR1 and CDR2 are SGHRS and YFSETQ. The CDR3 totals 14 residues. With 0 bases removed from V and 8 bases from J, the gap between germline ends came to 11 bases. The CDR3 DNA reads as TGCGCCAGCAGCTTGGCCGATTCTCGAGAAAAACTGTTTTTT. Translated: CASSLADSREKLFF.

V usage is TRBV7-2 and J usage is TRBJ1-2; 7 bases are shared with TRBD1. Germline loops: CDR1 SGHTA, CDR2 FQGNSA. The length of the CDR3 is 14 residues. Losses at the gene ends were 5 bases for V and 2 bases for J; bases not matched to a gene: 5. CDR3 bases: TGTGCCAGCAGCCCCCCGGGACAGAACTATGGCTACACCTTC. This codes for CASSPPGQNYGYTF.

V gene TRBV7-2 combines with J gene TRBJ1-3, with 7 bases lining up with TRBD1. The germline CDR1 and CDR2 sequences are SGHTA and FQGNSA. V was clipped by 8 bases and J by 4 bases; unmatched bases: 8. There are 14 residues in the CDR3. For the CDR3, the DNA is TGTGCCAGCGCACAGGGGTCAGGAGGAAACACCATATATTTT. This codes for CASAQGSGGNTIYF.

This chain uses TRBV9 with TRBJ2-1; 11 nucleotides match TRBD2. The CDR3 covers 15 residues. V shed 0 bases and J 6 bases; nucleotides not matched to a gene: 2. Germline CDR1 and CDR2: SGDLS and YYNGEE. CDR3 in DNA: TGTGCCAGCAGCGTAGTTAGCGGGGGGGGCAATGAGCAGTTCTTC. This translates into CASSVVSGGGNEQFF.

This sequence joins TRBV11-2 and TRBJ2-7; 14 bases fit TRBD2. Germline V lookup: CDR1 SGHAT, CDR2 FQNNGV. V shed 4 bases and J 1 base; nucleotides not matched to a gene: 9. The CDR3 spans 18 residues. The CDR3 reads CASSSSTSGGAESYEQYF. DNA of the CDR3: TGTGCCAGCAGCTCCTCGACTAGCGGGGGGGCCGAATCCTACGAGCAGTACTTC.

This clonotype was counted only a few times. This rearrangement joins TRBV20-1 to TRBJ1-1, with TRBD1 identical over 11 bases. The junction had 5 bases not matched to a gene; V was cut back by 5 bases and J by 0 bases. Germline loops: CDR1 DFQATT, CDR2 SNEGSKA (reference sequence). The CDR3 length is 15 residues. CDR3 DNA sequence: TGCAGTGCTGGGGACAGGGGGACCATGAACACTGAAGCTTTCTTT. This translates into CSAGDRGTMNTEAFF.

The sample holds one count of this clonotype. At one end, the junction sequence differs from germline, possibly due to a read error. CDR3 amino acids: CCARDLGTSPGYNEQFF. The CDR3 nucleotides read TGCTGTGCTAGAGATCTAGGGACTAGCCCCGGGTACAATGAGCAGTTCTTC. The V call is TRBV20-1, the J call TRBJ2-1; TRBD2 matches at 9 bases. CDR1 and CDR2 (germline): DFQATT, SNEGSKA (reference sequence). The CDR3 covers 17 residues.

J is TRBJ2-7 and V is TRBV20-1; TRBD2 might be the D (5 bases). Germline V CDR1 and CDR2: DFQATT, SNEGSKA (reference sequence). V shed 4 bases and J shed 9 bases, with 31 bases lying between them. The CDR3 runs 17 residues. The DNA for the CDR3 is TGCAGTGCTATAGTGGCAAACATTGCCACAAACGGGATCGGGCAGTACTTC. As protein: CSAIVANIATNGIGQYF.

The rearrangement uses TRBV12-3 or TRBV12-4 and TRBJ2-5, with 13 bases that match TRBD2. The CDR3 is 15 amino acids. V shed 6 bases and J 5 bases; nucleotides not matched to a gene: 6. This chain's CDR3 is CASSVTSGGQETQYF. The CDR3 DNA sequence: TGTGCCAGCAGCGTGACTAGCGGGGGGCAGGAGACCCAGTACTTC.

This clonotype came up a few times. The chain has TRBV5-5 and TRBJ1-1; 7 bases are shared with TRBD1. V trimming: 4 bases; J trimming: 1 base; junction bases outside the gene matches: 1. The CDR3 extends over 13 amino acids. Per the germline V gene, CDR1 is SGHKS and CDR2 is YYEKEE (reference sequence). CDR3 nucleotide sequence: TGTGCCAGCAGCCGACAGGGGAACACTGAAGCTTTCTTT. It codes for CASSRQGNTEAFF.

This clonotype was detected many times. The chain has TRBV7-9 and TRBJ2-7, with D unresolved. The CDR3 runs 12 residues. In germline, CDR1 is SEHNR, CDR2 FQNEAQ (reference sequence). The germline V and J ends were trimmed by 3 bases and 5 bases, with 8 bases remaining between them. Written as DNA, the CDR3 is TGTGCCAGCAGCTTGCCATCCCACGAGCAGTACTTC. It encodes CASSLPSHEQYF. The full variable domain, in which reference TRBV7-9 and TRBJ2-7 provide the parts outside the CDR3, is DTGVSQNPRHKITKRGQNVTFRCDPISEHNRLYWYRQTLGQGPEFLTYFQNEAQLEKSRLLSDRFSAERPKGSFSTLEIQRTEQGDSAMYLCASSLPSHEQYFGPGTRLTVT.

V usage is TRBV7-9 and J usage is TRBJ2-7; 8 nucleotides line up with TRBD1. V was pared by 5 bases and J by 8 bases, with 11 bases of the junction left unmatched. CDR1 and CDR2 from the germline V gene are SEHNR and FQNEAQ (reference sequence). The CDR3 is 14 amino acids. CDR3 amino acids: CASSPDRANNKQYF. In DNA, the CDR3 is TGTGCCAGCAGCCCGGACAGGGCTAATAATAAGCAGTACTTC.

The chain uses TRBV7-6 and TRBJ1-3; D is perhaps TRBD1 (6 bases). The CDR3 has 15 amino acids. Germline V gene sequence: CDR1 SGHVS, CDR2 FNYEAQ. The V gene lost 5 bases and the J gene lost 2 bases, with 13 bases spanning the gap. The CDR3 coding sequence is TGTGCCAGCAGCCCACAGGGTTCCACTGGAAACACCATATATTTT. Protein product: CASSPQGSTGNTIYF.

V and J are TRBV10-3 and TRBJ1-2; 9 nucleotides align to TRBD1. The V and J ends lost 8 bases and 4 bases, in that order; junction bases with no gene match: 11. This CDR3 contains 15 residues. Looked up from germline, CDR1 is ENHRY and CDR2 is SYGVKD. The CDR3, as DNA: TGTGCCATCCATGACAGGGGGTTGCAGGGCTATGGCTACACCTTC. Translation: CAIHDRGLQGYGYTF.

The rearrangement uses TRBV5-6 and TRBJ1-2, with unresolved D. The germline CDR1 and CDR2 sequences are SGHDT and YYEEEE. V was cut by 4 bases and J by 8 bases, with 15 bases left in between. The CDR3 loop spans 13 amino acids. CDR3 bases: TGTGCCAGCAGCCCCGGTCCTGCCGCCGGCTACACCTTC. It translates to CASSPGPAAGYTF. The variable domain in full, with the rest retrieved from reference TRBV5-6 and TRBJ1-2, is DAGVTQSPTHLIKTRGQQVTLRCSPKSGHDTVSWYQQALGQGPQFIFQYYEEEERQRGNFPDRFSGHQFPNYSSELNVNALLLGDSALYLCASSPGPAAGYTFGSGTRLTVV.

This clonotype appeared a few times. Here the CDR3 reads CSAAPGTSGGVTDTQYF. CDR3 coding DNA: TGCAGTGCTGCCCCCGGGACTAGCGGGGGGGTCACAGATACGCAGTATTTT. The chain employs TRBV20-1 and TRBJ2-3; TRBD2 aligns across 16 bases. The CDR3 length is 17 residues. CDR1 and CDR2 from the germline V gene are DFQATT and SNEGSKA (reference sequence). Trimming took 5 bases from V and 2 from J; bases not matched to a gene: 7.

There are many counts of this clonotype. This chain connects TRBV20-1 to TRBJ2-1; no clear D. From germline, CDR1 is DFQATT and CDR2 SNEGSKA (reference sequence). V lost 5 bases, J lost 2 bases, and 16 bases lay in between. The CDR3 has 15 residues. The CDR3 region has the DNA TGCAGTGCTCCACCCGTGGCAGCGACCTACAATGAGCAGTTCTTC. Residues: CSAPPVAATYNEQFF.

This chain connects TRBV7-3 to TRBJ2-2, with a weak D call TRBD2 (6 bases). CDR3 length equals 15 residues. CDR1 SGHTA and CDR2 FQGTGA come from the germline V gene. Trimming shortened V by 3 bases and J by 4 bases, and 12 bases separated the two germline ends. As DNA, the CDR3 is TGTGCCAGCAGCTTGGGTCAGGGAGGCACCGGGGAGCTGTTTTTT. Protein product: CASSLGQGGTGELFF.

The V gene is TRBV9, the J gene TRBJ1-6; TRBD1 might be the D (6 bases). The germline gives CDR1 SGDLS, CDR2 YYNGEE. The V end was cut by 4 bases, the J end by 6 bases, with 20 bases between. The CDR3 extends over 17 amino acids. The CDR3 DNA is TGTGCCAGCAGCCCTGATGGGGGGGCAGCATTTAATTCACCCCTCCACTTT. Amino acids: CASSPDGGAAFNSPLHF. Full variable domain (rest looked up from reference TRBV9 and TRBJ1-6): DSGVTQTPKHLITATGQRVTLRCSPRSGDLSVYWYQQSLDQGLQFLIQYYNGEERAKGNILERFSAQQFPDLHSELNLSSLELGDSALYFCASSPDGGAAFNSPLHFGNGTRLTVT.

The genes are TRBV29-1 and TRBJ2-2; weak D call: TRBD1 (6 bases). The CDR3 runs to 12 residues. Germline CDR1 reads SQVTM; CDR2 reads ANQGSEA. Trimming removed 2 bases from V and 5 bases from J, with 6 bases in between. The CDR3 DNA is TGCAGCGTTGAAAGGGGGACCGGGGAGCTGTTTTTT. Amino acids: CSVERGTGELFF.